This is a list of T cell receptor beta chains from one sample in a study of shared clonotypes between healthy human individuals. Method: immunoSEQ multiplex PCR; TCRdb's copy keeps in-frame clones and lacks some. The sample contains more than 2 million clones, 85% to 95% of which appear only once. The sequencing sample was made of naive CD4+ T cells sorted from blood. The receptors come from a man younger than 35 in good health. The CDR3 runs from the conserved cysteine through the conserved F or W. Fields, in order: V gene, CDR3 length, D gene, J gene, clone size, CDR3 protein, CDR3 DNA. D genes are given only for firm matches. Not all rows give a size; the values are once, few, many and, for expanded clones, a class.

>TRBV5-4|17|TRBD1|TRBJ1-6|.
CASSSPGQGSVRSPLHF
TGTGCCAGCAGCTCCCCGGGACAGGGGTCGGTTCGGTCACCCCTCCACTTT
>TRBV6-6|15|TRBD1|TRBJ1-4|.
CASRPGTATNEKLFF
TGTGCCAGCAGACCCGGGACAGCAACTAATGAAAAACTGTTTTTT
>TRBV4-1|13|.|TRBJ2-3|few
CASSQTSTDTQYF
TGCGCCAGCAGCCAAACTAGCACAGATACGCAGTATTTT
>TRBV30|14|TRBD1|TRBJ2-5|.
CAWSVTGGMKTQYF
TGTGCCTGGAGTGTAACAGGGGGCATGAAGACCCAGTACTTC
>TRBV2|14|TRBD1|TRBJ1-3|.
CASDQGARGNTIYF
TGTGCCAGTGACCAGGGGGCGCGGGGAAACACCATATATTTT
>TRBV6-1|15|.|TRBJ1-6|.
CASSEAAGLNSPLHF
TGTGCCAGCAGTGAAGCGGCAGGGCTGAATTCACCCCTCCACTTT
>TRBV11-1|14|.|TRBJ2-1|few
CASSRDTLSSEQFF
TGTGCCAGCAGCCGGGACACCCTTTCGAGTGAGCAGTTCTTC
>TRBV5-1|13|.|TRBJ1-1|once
CASSTAVNTEAFF
TGCGCCAGCAGCACAGCCGTGAACACTGAAGCTTTCTTT
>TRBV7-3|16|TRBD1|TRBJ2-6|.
CASSMDRVSGANVLTF
TGTGCCAGCAGCATGGACAGGGTATCAGGGGCCAACGTCCTGACTTTC
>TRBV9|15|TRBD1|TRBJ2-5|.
CASSPREGARETQYF
TGTGCCAGCAGCCCCCGAGAGGGGGCGAGAGAGACCCAGTACTTC
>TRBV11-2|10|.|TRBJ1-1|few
CASSLDEAFF
TGTGCCAGCAGCTTAGATGAAGCTTTCTTT
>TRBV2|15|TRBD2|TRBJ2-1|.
CASSEESGGANEQFF
TGTGCCAGCAGTGAAGAAAGCGGGGGGGCCAATGAGCAGTTCTTC
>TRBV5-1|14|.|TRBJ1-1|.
CASSLRGANTEAFF
TGCGCCAGCAGCTTGCGGGGGGCGAACACTGAAGCTTTCTTT
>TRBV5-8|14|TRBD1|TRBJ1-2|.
CASSSGTVLYGYTF
TGTGCCAGCAGCTCGGGGACAGTCCTCTATGGCTACACCTTC
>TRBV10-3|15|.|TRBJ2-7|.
CAISGQVLSSYEQYF
TGTGCCATCAGTGGACAGGTCCTGAGCTCCTACGAGCAGTACTTC
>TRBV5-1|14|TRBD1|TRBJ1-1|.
CASNQGGSGTEAFF
TGCGCCAGCAACCAAGGGGGCTCGGGAACTGAAGCTTTCTTT
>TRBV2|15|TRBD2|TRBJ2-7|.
CASRAGTSGNYEQYF
TGTGCCAGCAGGGCCGGGACTAGCGGGAACTACGAGCAGTACTTC
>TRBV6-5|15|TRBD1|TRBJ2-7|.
CASSTAGTGHYEQYF
TGTGCCAGCAGTACGGCCGGGACAGGCCACTACGAGCAGTACTTC
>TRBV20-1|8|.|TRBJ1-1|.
CSQGEAFF
TGCAGTCAGGGTGAAGCTTTCTTT
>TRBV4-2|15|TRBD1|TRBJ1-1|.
CASSQSGTVNTEAFF
TGTGCCAGCAGCCAATCCGGGACAGTTAACACTGAAGCTTTCTTT
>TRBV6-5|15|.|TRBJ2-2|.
CASRLLTRNTGELFF
TGTGCCAGCAGGCTACTAACAAGGAACACCGGGGAGCTGTTTTTT
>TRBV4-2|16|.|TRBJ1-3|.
CASSQDLSFSGNTIYF
TGTGCCAGCAGCCAAGATCTTAGTTTCTCTGGAAACACCATATATTTT
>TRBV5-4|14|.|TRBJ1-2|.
CASSSAGELHGYTF
TGTGCCAGCAGCTCTGCCGGGGAATTACATGGCTACACCTTC
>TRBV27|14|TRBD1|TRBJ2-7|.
CASSSRDRGYEQYF
TGTGCCAGCAGTTCCCGGGACAGGGGATACGAGCAGTACTTC
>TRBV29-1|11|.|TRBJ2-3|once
CSVEIVDTQYF
TGCAGCGTTGAAATTGTTGATACGCAGTATTTT
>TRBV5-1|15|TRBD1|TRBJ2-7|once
CASSQVTGFTYEQYF
TGCGCCAGCAGCCAGGTGACAGGGTTCACCTACGAGCAGTACTTC